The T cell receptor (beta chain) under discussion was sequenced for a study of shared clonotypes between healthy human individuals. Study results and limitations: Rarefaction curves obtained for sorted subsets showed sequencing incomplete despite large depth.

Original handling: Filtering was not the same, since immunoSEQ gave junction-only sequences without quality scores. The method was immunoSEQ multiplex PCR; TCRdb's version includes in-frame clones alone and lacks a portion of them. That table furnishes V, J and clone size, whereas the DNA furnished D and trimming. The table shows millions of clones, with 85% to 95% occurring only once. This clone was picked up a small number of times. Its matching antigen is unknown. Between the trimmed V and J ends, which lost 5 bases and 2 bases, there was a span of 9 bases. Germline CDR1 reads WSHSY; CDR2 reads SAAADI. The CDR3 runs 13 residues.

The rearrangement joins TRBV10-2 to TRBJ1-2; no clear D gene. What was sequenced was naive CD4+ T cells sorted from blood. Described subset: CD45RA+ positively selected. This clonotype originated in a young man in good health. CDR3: CASSPTGNYGYTF. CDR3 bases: TGCGCCAGCAGTCCTACTGGGAACTATGGCTACACCTTC.